This is a list of T cell receptor beta chains from one sample in a study of blood T cells in healthy people across ages. Via MiXCR, TCRdb re-called the 5' RACE reads, giving one row per CDR3 protein. Of some 640,000 distinct CDR3 sequences in the sample, around half were seen once. The sequenced material came from blood. These receptors originate from an older woman in good health. Both conserved end residues are part of each CDR3. A D gene is named only where the DNA matches it firmly. The size field is filled for only some rows; it gives once, few, many or a size class.

DNA,CDR3,size,J,V,D
TGCAGTGCTAGTCTAGCGGGTGCCCGAGAGCAGTACTTC,CSASLAGAREQYF,many,TRBJ2-7,TRBV20-1,TRBD2
TGTGCCAGCAGCTTAGATCGAGTTGGGCGGGAGAACAAAGGCGAGCAGTACTTC,CASSLDRVGRENKGEQYF,few,TRBJ2-7,TRBV11-2,TRBD2
TGCAGTGCTAGAGGGGCAGTGCCGGGCTCCTACGAGCAGTACTTC,CSARGAVPGSYEQYF,-,TRBJ2-7,TRBV20-1,-
TGCAGTGCTAGACGGGGGACAGGGATGGCAGATACGCAGTATTTT,CSARRGTGMADTQYF,few,TRBJ2-3,TRBV20-1,TRBD1
TGTGCCACCAGCCCCTCGCGGACAAAGAACAATGAGCAGTTCTTC,CATSPSRTKNNEQFF,-,TRBJ2-1,TRBV15,-
TGTGCCAGCAGCCGCCGGTTGGCACAGTGGAGGTACGAGCAGTACTTC,CASSRRLAQWRYEQYF,few,TRBJ2-7,TRBV7-2,-
TGCGCCAGCAGCTTGGGCATATTGGGCGATACGCAGTATTTT,CASSLGILGDTQYF,once,TRBJ2-3,TRBV5-1,-
TGTGCCAGCGAAATTGGGGACTATGGCTACACCTTC,CASEIGDYGYTF,-,TRBJ1-2,TRBV5-6,-
TGTGCCAGCAGCCTCTTAGGGGGCTCCTACAATGAGCAGTTCTTC,CASSLLGGSYNEQFF,few,TRBJ2-1,TRBV7-2,-
TGTGCCAGCAGCCCCTCCGGGGGACAGAACACTGAAGCTTTCTTT,CASSPSGGQNTEAFF,once,TRBJ1-1,TRBV7-3,-
TGTGCCAGCAGACGGACTAGCGGGAGCTGCGAGCAGTACTTC,CASRRTSGSCEQYF,-,TRBJ2-7,TRBV12-3/TRBV12-4,TRBD2
TGTGCCAGCAGCTTATTTTCGGGCGGCCCGCAATCCAATGAGCAGTACTTC,CASSLFSGGPQSNEQYF,few,TRBJ2-5,TRBV7-9,-
TGTGCCGCCAGCAGAGATAGCCAGGGGGGCCACGAGCAGTACTTC,CAASRDSQGGHEQYF,-,TRBJ2-7,TRBV15,-
TGTGCCAGCAGTGACACGGGACAGAGCTCCTATAATTCACCCCTCCACTTT,CASSDTGQSSYNSPLHF,few,TRBJ1-6,TRBV6-1,TRBD1
TGTGCCACCAGCAGAAAGGGGAGGGGTGTTCATGGCTACACCTTC,CATSRKGRGVHGYTF,-,TRBJ1-2,TRBV15,-
TGCAGTGCTGGGCGGCCAGGGTCATCCTACAATGAGCAGTTCTTC,CSAGRPGSSYNEQFF,few,TRBJ2-1,TRBV20-1,-
TGTGCCAGCAGCGTAGGACAGGGTAATAGGGAAAAACTGTTTTTT,CASSVGQGNREKLFF,-,TRBJ1-4,TRBV9,TRBD1
TGTGCCAGCAGCTTAGTAGGCCCCGGGAGTTACCCAGATACGCAGTATTTT,CASSLVGPGSYPDTQYF,-,TRBJ2-3,TRBV7-2,-
TGTGCCAGCAGCGTAGAACCCGACAATGAGCAGTTCTTC,CASSVEPDNEQFF,few,TRBJ2-1,TRBV9,-
TGCGCCAGCAGCCAAGATCTGGGACTAGTCTCCTACGAGCAGTACTTC,CASSQDLGLVSYEQYF,few,TRBJ2-7,TRBV4-3,TRBD2
TGCAGTGCTAGGAGCGGGATCCACGAGCAGTACTTC,CSARSGIHEQYF,-,TRBJ2-7,TRBV20-1,TRBD2
TGTGCCAGCAGTGAGTCAACCAAAAACATTCAGTACTTC,CASSESTKNIQYF,-,TRBJ2-4,TRBV12-3/TRBV12-4,-
TGTGCCAGCAGCCACCCCATGAACACTGAAGCTTTCTTT,CASSHPMNTEAFF,once,TRBJ1-1,TRBV7-9,-
TGCAGTGCTCCTCCACTAGCGGGATCCCATACGCAGTATTTT,CSAPPLAGSHTQYF,many,TRBJ2-3,TRBV20-1,TRBD2
TGTGCCACCAGCAGAGTTCCCGGCACTTCTGACAATGAGCAGTACTTC,CATSRVPGTSDNEQYF,-,TRBJ2-7,TRBV15,-
TGTGCCAGCAGCTTGACAGGGGGCATGGGGGCCGAGGAGCTGTTTTTT,CASSLTGGMGAEELFF,-,TRBJ2-2,TRBV11-3,TRBD1
TGCAGTGCTAGAGTCCCCGCGGGACTAGCGGGGAACTACAATGAGCAGTTCTTC,CSARVPAGLAGNYNEQFF,-,TRBJ2-1,TRBV20-1,TRBD2
TGCAGCGTTGGGCAGGCTGCTGGAAACACCATATATTTT,CSVGQAAGNTIYF,-,TRBJ1-3,TRBV29-1,-
TGCGCCAGCAGCTTTACCGGGACTAGCTCCTACTCCTACGAGCAGTACTTC,CASSFTGTSSYSYEQYF,-,TRBJ2-7,TRBV5-1,TRBD2
TGTGCCAGCAGCCGGGAAGTCGCCGAGACCCAGTACTTC,CASSREVAETQYF,many,TRBJ2-5,TRBV7-2,-
TGCAGTGCTAGATCGTACAGGGGAGAGACCCAGTACTTC,CSARSYRGETQYF,few,TRBJ2-5,TRBV20-1,TRBD1
TGTGCCAGCACCCCTTATGATCCGGGACTAGCGGGAACAGATACGCAGTATTTT,CASTPYDPGLAGTDTQYF,-,TRBJ2-3,TRBV7-2,TRBD2
TGTGCCAGCAGCTTATTGAATGGGGATGAGCAGTTCTTC,CASSLLNGDEQFF,-,TRBJ2-1,TRBV7-3,-
TGTGCCAGCAGCTTAATGGGCTCGCCTGAGCAGTTCTTC,CASSLMGSPEQFF,few,TRBJ2-1,TRBV7-3,-
TGCAGCGTTGAAGCCCTCACAGATACGCAGTATTTT,CSVEALTDTQYF,-,TRBJ2-3,TRBV29-1,-